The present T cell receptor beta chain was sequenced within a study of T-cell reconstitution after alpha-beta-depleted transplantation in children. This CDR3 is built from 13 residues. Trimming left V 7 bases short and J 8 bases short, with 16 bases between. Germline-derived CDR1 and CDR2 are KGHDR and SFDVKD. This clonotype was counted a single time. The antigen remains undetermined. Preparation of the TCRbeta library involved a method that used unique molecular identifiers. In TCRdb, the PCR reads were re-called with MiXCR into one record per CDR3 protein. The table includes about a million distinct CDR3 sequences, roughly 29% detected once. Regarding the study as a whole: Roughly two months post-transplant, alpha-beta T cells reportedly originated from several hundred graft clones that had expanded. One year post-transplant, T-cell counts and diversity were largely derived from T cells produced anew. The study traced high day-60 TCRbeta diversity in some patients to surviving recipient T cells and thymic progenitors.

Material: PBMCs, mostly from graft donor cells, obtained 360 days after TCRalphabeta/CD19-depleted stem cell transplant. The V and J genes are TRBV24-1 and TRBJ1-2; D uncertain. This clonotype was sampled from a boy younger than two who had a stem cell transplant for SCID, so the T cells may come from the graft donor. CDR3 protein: CATSSRPAGGYTF. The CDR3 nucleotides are TGTGCCACCAGCTCTCGACCAGCGGGAGGCTACACCTTC.